The present TCR beta chain was sequenced within a study of cytomegalovirus exposure and HLA in healthy donors. CDR3 size: 12 residues. Trimming cost V 8 bases and J 3 bases, with 10 bases left between them. CDR1 and CDR2 (germline): MDHEN, SYDVKM. Vbeta (60) and Jbeta (13) primers were used in the PCR. Clones were sequenced by immunoSEQ multiplex PCR, and TCRdb holds only the in-frame ones, with some missing. The sample includes over 75,000 clones, around a tenth of them seen just once. This TCR was sampled from a man aged 50 to 60 in good health and CMV-seropositive. The material sequenced was PBMCs. This chain links TRBV28 with TRBJ1-2, with D unclear. The CDR3 reads CASQASYYGYTF. The CDR3 DNA follows: TGTGCCAGCCAGGCGAGCTACTATGGCTACACCTTC.